Described below is a single TCR beta chain sequence and its context. Its specificity is not known. This sample also contains other DNA sequences that code for the same CDR3. Some second doses came at about 4 weeks and others at about 12 weeks; these were pooled. The germline V gene has CDR1 LGHDT and CDR2 YNNKEL (reference sequence). Trimming removed 0 bases at V and 2 bases at J, with 7 bases between. The CDR3 totals 14 residues. Clones were read by immunoSEQ multiplex PCR, and TCRdb kept only the in-frame ones, dropping some. The data show over 150,000 clones, with 90% to 95% seen just once and about 3.5% held by the top ten. The source of the sample is a study of T cell responses to AZD1222 COVID-19 vaccine. Points from the study as a whole: Clonal diversity was possibly underestimated, and white British individuals and females predominated among donors.

This chain uses TRBV3-1 (or the pseudogene TRBV3-2) with TRBJ1-1; no firm D call. The sequencing here drew on peripheral blood, taken 28 days after the second AZD1222 dose. The source is an adult who received the AZD1222 COVID-19 vaccine. CDR3 loop: CASSQEAANTEAFF. CDR3 bases: TGTGCCAGCAGCCAAGAGGCAGCTAACACTGAAGCTTTCTTT.